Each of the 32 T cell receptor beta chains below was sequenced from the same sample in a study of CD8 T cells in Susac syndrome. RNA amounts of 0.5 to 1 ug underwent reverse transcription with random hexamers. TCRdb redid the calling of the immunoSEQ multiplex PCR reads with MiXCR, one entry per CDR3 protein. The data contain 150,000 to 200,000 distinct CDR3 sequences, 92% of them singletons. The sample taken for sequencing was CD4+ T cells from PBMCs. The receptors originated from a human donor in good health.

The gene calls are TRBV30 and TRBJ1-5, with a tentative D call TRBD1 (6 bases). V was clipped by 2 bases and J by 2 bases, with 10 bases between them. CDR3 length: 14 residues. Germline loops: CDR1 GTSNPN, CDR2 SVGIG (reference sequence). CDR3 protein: CAWSHRVGNQPQHF. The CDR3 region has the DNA TGTGCCTGGAGTCACAGGGTTGGCAATCAGCCCCAGCATTTT.

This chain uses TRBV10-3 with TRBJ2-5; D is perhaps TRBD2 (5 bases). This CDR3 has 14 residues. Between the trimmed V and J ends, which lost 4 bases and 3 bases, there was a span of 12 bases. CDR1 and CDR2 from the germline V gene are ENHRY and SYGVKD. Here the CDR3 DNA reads TGTGCCATCAGTGCCGCCGACGGGGAAGAGACCCAGTACTTC. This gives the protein CAISAADGEETQYF.

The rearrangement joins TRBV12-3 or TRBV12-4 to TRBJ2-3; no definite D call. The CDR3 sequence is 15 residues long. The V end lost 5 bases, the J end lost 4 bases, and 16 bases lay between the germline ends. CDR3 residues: CASSPDTSRADTQYF. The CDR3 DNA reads TGTGCCAGCAGTCCAGACACGAGCCGGGCAGATACGCAGTATTTT.

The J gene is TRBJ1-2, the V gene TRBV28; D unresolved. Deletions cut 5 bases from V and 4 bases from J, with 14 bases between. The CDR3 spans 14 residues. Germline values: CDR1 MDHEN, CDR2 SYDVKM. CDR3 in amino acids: CASSPGSQSYGYTF. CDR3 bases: TGTGCCAGCAGTCCCGGTTCACAGTCCTATGGCTACACCTTC.

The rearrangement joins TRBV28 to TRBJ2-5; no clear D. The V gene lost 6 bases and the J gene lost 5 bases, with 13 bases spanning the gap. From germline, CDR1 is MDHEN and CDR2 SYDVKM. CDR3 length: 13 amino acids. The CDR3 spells CASRPGSVETQYF. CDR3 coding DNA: TGTGCCAGCAGACCCGGCTCCGTGGAGACCCAGTACTTC.

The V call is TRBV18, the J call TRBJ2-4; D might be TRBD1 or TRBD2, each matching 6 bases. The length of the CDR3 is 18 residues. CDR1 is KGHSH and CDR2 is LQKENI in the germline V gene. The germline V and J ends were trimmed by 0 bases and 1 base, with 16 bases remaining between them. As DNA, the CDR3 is TGTGCCAGCTCACCACCGAACAGGGACTTATCGGCCAAAAACATTCAGTACTTC. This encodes CASSPPNRDLSAKNIQYF.

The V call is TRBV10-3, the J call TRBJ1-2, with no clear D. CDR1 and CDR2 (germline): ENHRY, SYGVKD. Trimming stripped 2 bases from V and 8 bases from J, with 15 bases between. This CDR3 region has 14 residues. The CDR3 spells CAISETKKLPGYTF. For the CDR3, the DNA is TGTGCCATCAGTGAGACCAAAAAGTTACCGGGCTACACCTTC.

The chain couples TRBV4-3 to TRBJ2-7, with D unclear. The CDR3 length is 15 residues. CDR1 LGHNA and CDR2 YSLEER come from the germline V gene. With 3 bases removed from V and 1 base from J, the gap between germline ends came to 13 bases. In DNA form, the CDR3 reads TGCGCCAGCAGCCAGACTGGGGATGGGTCCTACGAGCAGTACTTC. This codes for CASSQTGDGSYEQYF.

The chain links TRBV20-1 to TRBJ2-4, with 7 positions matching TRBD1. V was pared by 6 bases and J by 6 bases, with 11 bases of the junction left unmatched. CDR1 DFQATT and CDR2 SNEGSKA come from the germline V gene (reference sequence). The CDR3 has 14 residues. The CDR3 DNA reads TGCAGTGCAACTTACCAGGGGGAGAGAAACATTCAGTACTTC. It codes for CSATYQGERNIQYF.

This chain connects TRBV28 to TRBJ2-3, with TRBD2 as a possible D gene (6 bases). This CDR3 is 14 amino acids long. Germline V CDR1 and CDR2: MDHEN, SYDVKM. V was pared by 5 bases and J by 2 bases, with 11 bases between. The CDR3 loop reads CASSTGGATDTQYF. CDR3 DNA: TGTGCCAGCAGTACAGGCGGGGCCACAGATACGCAGTATTTT.

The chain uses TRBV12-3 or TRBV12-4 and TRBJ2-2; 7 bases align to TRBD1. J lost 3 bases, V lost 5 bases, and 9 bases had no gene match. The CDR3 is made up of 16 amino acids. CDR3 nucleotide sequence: TGTGCCAGCAGTCCCTTAGGGACAGACTACACCGGGGAGCTGTTTTTT. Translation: CASSPLGTDYTGELFF.

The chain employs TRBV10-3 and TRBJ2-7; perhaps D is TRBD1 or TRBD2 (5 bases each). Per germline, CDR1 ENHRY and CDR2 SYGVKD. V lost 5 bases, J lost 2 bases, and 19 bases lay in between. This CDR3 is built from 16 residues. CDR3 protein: CAISSVGTGYPYEQYF. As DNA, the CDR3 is TGTGCCATCAGTTCCGTGGGGACGGGCTACCCCTACGAGCAGTACTTC.

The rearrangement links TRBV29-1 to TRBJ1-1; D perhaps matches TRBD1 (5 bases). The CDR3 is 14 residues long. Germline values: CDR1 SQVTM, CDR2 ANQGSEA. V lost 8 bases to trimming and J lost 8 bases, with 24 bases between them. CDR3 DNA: TGCAGCTCACTCGGGGGGGGACGACAGTCAGAAGCTTTCTTT. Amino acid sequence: CSSLGGGRQSEAFF. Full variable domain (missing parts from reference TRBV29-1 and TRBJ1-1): SAVISQKPSRDICQRGTSLTIQCQVDSQVTMMFWYRQQPGQSLTLIATANQGSEATYESGFVIDKFPISRPNLTFSTLTVSNMSPEDSSIYLCSSLGGGRQSEAFFGQGTRLTVV.

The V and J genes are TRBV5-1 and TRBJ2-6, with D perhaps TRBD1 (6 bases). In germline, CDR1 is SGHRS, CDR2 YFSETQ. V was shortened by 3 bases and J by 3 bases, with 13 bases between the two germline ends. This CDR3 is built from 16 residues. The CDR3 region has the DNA TGCGCCAGCAGCTCACAGGGAAACAATGGGGCCAACGTCCTGACTTTC. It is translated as CASSSQGNNGANVLTF.

The CDR3 region has the DNA TGTGCCACCAGTGATTTGAAGGGCGCAGCTTTCTTT. This translates into CATSDLKGAAFF. The gene calls are TRBV24-1 and TRBJ1-1; D gene ambiguous. The CDR3 is 12 amino acids. Trimming removed 0 bases from V and 10 bases from J, with 8 bases in between. Per the germline V gene, CDR1 is KGHDR and CDR2 is SFDVKD.

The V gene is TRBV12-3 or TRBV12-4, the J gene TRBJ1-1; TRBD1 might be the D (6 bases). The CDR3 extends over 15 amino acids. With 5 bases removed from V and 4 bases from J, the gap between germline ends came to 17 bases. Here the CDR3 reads CASSHTRRGPTEAFF. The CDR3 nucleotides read TGTGCCAGCAGTCATACCCGTCGGGGGCCCACTGAAGCTTTCTTT.

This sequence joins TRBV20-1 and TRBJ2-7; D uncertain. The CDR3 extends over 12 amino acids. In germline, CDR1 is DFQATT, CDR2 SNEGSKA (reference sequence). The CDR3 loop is CSSRVTSYEQYF. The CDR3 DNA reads TGCAGCTCCCGAGTGACCTCCTACGAGCAGTACTTC.

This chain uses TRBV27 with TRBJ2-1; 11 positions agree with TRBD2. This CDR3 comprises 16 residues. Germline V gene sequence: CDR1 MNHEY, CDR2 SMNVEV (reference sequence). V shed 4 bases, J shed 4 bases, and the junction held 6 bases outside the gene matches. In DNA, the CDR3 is TGTGCCAGCAGTTCTCCGGGACTAGCGGCGTACAATGAGCAGTTCTTC. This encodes CASSSPGLAAYNEQFF.

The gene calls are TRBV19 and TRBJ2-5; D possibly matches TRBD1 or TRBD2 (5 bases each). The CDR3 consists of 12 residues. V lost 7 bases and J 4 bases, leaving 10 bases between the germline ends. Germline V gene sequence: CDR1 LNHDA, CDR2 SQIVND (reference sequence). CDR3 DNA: TGTGCCAGTACCTCCGGGACAGAGACCCAGTACTTC. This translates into CASTSGTETQYF.

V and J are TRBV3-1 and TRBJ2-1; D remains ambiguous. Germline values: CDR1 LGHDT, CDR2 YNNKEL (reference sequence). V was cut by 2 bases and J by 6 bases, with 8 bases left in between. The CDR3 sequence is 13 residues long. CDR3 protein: CASSQFLGNEQFF. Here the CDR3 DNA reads TGTGCCAGCAGCCAATTCCTAGGCAATGAGCAGTTCTTC.

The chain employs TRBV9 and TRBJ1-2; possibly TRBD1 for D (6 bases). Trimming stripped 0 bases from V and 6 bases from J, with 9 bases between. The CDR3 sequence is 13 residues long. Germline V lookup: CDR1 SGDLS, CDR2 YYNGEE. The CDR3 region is CASSVGAGDGYTF. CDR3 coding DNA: TGTGCCAGCAGCGTAGGGGCAGGGGATGGCTACACCTTC.

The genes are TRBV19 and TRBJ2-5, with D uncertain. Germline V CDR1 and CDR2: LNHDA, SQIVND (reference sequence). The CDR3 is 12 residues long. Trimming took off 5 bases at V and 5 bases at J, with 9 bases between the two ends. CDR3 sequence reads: CASSSSLETQYF. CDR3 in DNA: TGTGCCAGTAGTTCTTCCCTCGAGACCCAGTACTTC.

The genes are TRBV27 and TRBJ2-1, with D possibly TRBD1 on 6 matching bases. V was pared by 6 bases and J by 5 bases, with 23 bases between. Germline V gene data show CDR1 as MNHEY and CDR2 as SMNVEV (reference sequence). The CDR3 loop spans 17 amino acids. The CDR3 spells CASSPLDRSSTDNEQFF. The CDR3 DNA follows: TGTGCCAGCAGCCCCCTCGACAGGTCCTCAACAGACAATGAGCAGTTCTTC.

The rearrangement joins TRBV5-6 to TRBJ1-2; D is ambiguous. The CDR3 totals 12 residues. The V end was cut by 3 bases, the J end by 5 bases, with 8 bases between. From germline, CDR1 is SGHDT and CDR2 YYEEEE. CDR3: CASSSYRYGYTF. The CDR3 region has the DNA TGTGCCAGCAGCTCGTACAGATATGGCTACACCTTC. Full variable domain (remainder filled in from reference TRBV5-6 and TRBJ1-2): DAGVTQSPTHLIKTRGQQVTLRCSPKSGHDTVSWYQQALGQGPQFIFQYYEEEERQRGNFPDRFSGHQFPNYSSELNVNALLLGDSALYLCASSSYRYGYTFGSGTRLTVV.

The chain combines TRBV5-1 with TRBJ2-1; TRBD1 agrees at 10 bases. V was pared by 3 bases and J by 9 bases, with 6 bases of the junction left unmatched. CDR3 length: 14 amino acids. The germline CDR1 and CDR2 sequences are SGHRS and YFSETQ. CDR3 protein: CASSSGTGAGEQFF. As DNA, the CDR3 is TGCGCCAGCAGCTCCGGGACAGGGGCGGGTGAGCAGTTCTTC.

For the CDR3, the DNA is TGTGCCAGCAGCTTAACGGGGGGACAGGGCCGAACAGATACGCAGTATTTT. It translates to CASSLTGGQGRTDTQYF. The chain has TRBV7-3 and TRBJ2-3; 9 bases are shared with TRBD1. This CDR3 region has 17 residues. Germline V lookup: CDR1 SGHTA, CDR2 FQGTGA. Trimming took 0 bases from V and 3 from J; bases not matched to a gene: 7. The variable domain in full, completed from reference TRBV7-3 and TRBJ2-3, reads GAGVSQTPSNKVTEKGKYVELRCDPISGHTALYWYRQSLGQGPEFLIYFQGTGAADDSGLPNDRFFAVRPEGSVSTLKIQRTERGDSAVYLCASSLTGGQGRTDTQYFGPGTRLTVL.

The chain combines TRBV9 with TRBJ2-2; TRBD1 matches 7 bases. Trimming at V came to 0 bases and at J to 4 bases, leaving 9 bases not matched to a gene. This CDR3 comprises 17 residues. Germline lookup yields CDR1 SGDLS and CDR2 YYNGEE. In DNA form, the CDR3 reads TGTGCCAGCAGCGTAGTTTCACAGGGGTGGAGCACCGGGGAGCTGTTTTTT. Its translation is CASSVVSQGWSTGELFF.

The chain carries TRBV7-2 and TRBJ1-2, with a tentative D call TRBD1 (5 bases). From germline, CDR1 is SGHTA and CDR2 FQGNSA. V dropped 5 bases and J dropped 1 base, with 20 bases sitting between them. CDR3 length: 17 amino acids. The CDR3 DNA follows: TGTGCCAGCAGCATCCCTGGTGGGGGGGAGTTTAACTATGGCTACACCTTC. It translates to CASSIPGGGEFNYGYTF. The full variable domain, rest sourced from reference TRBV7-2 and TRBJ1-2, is GAGVSQSPSNKVTEKGKDVELRCDPISGHTALYWYRQSLGQGLEFLIYFQGNSAPDKSGLPSDRFSAERTGGSVSTLTIQRTQQEDSAVYLCASSIPGGGEFNYGYTFGSGTRLTVV.

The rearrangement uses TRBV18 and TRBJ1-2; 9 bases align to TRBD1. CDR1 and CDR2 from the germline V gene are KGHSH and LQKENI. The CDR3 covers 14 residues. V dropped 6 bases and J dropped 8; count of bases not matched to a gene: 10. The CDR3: CASSKTGGAEGYTF. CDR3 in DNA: TGTGCCAGCTCGAAAACAGGGGGCGCAGAGGGCTACACCTTC.

In DNA, the CDR3 is TGTGCCAGTACCGGGACAGGGCGCACTGAAGCTTTCTTT. Translated: CASTGTGRTEAFF. This chain uses TRBV6-5 with TRBJ1-1, with TRBD1 identical over 9 bases. Per germline, CDR1 MNHEY and CDR2 SVGAGI. The CDR3 length is 13 residues. The J segment lost 4 bases and the V segment lost 9 bases, leaving 6 bases of the junction unmatched.

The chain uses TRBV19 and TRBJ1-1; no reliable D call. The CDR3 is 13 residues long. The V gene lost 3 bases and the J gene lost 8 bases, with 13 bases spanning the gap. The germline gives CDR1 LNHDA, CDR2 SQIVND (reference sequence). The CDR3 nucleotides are TGTGCCAGTAGTATCCGATCGAGGAGGGAAGCTTTCTTT. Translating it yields CASSIRSRREAFF.

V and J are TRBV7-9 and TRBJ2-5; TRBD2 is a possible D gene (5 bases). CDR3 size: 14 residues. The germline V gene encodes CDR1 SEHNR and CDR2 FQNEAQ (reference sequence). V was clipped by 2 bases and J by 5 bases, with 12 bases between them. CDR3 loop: CASSLKRRMETQYF. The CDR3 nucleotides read TGTGCCAGCAGCTTAAAAAGGAGGATGGAGACCCAGTACTTC.